Below are 5 T cell receptor beta chains sequenced from a single sample in a study of cytomegalovirus exposure and HLA in healthy donors. PCR employed 60 Vbeta and 13 Jbeta primers. TCRdb's copy holds only in-frame clones and misses some; the assay was immunoSEQ multiplex PCR. This sample's clone table lists 100,000 to 150,000 clones. The sample taken for sequencing was PBMCs. These receptors originate from a man in his late teens or twenties in good health and CMV-seronegative.

V usage is TRBV7-2 and J usage is TRBJ1-6; possible D gene TRBD1, 5 bases. Trimming shortened V by 4 bases and J by 0 bases, and 19 bases separated the two germline ends. CDR1 and CDR2 from the germline V gene are SGHTA and FQGNSA. This CDR3 has 19 amino acids. CDR3 residues: CASSSRWEGSSSYNSPLHF. The DNA for the CDR3 is TGTGCCAGCAGCTCCCGGTGGGAGGGGAGTAGCTCCTATAATTCACCCCTCCACTTT.

The chain carries TRBV28 and TRBJ2-7; TRBD1 agrees at 11 bases. The CDR3 runs 16 residues. The V segment lost 4 bases and the J segment 3 bases; nucleotides outside the gene matches: 8. From germline, CDR1 is MDHEN and CDR2 SYDVKM. CDR3 sequence (DNA): TGTGCCAGCAGTTCACACGGGACAGGGGGGAGCTACGAGCAGTACTTC. This sequence encodes CASSSHGTGGSYEQYF. The complete variable domain, with remaining parts taken from reference TRBV28 and TRBJ2-7, reads DVKVTQSSRYLVKRTGEKVFLECVQDMDHENMFWYRQDPGLGLRLIYFSYDVKMKEKGDIPEGYSVSREKKERFSLILESASTNQTSMYLCASSSHGTGGSYEQYFGPGTRLTVT.

CDR3 nucleotide sequence: TGTGCCAGCAGTTCCCGAATCGGACAGGCGGAACTGTTTTTT. Encoded protein: CASSSRIGQAELFF. The gene calls are TRBV6-5 and TRBJ1-4; TRBD1 agrees at 7 bases. This CDR3 has 14 amino acids. With 4 bases clipped from V and 12 bases from J, the junction kept 11 bases outside the gene matches. Germline-derived CDR1 and CDR2 are MNHEY and SVGAGI.

The V call is TRBV5-5, the J call TRBJ1-6, with 11 bases lining up with TRBD1. Germline CDR1 is SGHKS and CDR2 is YYEKEE (reference sequence). After removal of 0 bases from V and 10 bases from J, the junction contained 3 bases not matched to a gene. This CDR3 contains 15 residues. The CDR3 DNA reads as TGTGCCAGCAGCTTGGAGGACAGGGGGCGATCACCCCTCCACTTT. Encoded protein: CASSLEDRGRSPLHF.

The chain joins TRBV6-5 to TRBJ2-1; no reliable D call. The CDR3 spans 16 residues. Trimming cost V 4 bases and J 0 bases, with 13 bases left between them. The germline V gene has CDR1 MNHEY and CDR2 SVGAGI. DNA for the CDR3: TGTGCCAGCAGTTCCCGCAGCGCCAGCTCCTACAATGAGCAGTTCTTC. Its protein is CASSSRSASSYNEQFF.